Listed below are T cell receptor beta chains from one sample, sequenced in a study of shared clonotypes between healthy human individuals. The repertoire was sequenced with immunoSEQ multiplex PCR; TCRdb's copy has only in-frame clones and lacks some. The sample lists millions of clones, approximately 94% seen once, with 0.14% in the top ten. Material for sequencing was naive CD4+ T cells sorted from blood. These receptors originate from a man younger than 35 in good health. CDR3s include the opening cysteine and the closing phenylalanine or tryptophan. The order of the fields is clone size, V gene, D gene, J gene, CDR3 protein, CDR3 DNA. D genes are given only for firm matches. Size tells how often a clone was seen (once, few, many) or the class of an expanded clone, and some rows leave it out.

.	TRBV6-5	.	TRBJ1-2	CASSPGPLNYGYTF	TGTGCCAGCAGCCCGGGCCCGCTTAACTATGGCTACACCTTC
.	TRBV28	.	TRBJ2-7	CASSLRLGFSGPNYEQYF	TGTGCCAGCAGTTTAAGATTAGGGTTCTCTGGACCCAACTACGAGCAGTACTTC
.	TRBV7-8	TRBD2	TRBJ2-3	CASSPEFRGRAEPDTQYF	TGTGCCAGCAGCCCCGAATTCCGCGGGAGGGCCGAGCCAGATACGCAGTATTTT
once	TRBV6-4	.	TRBJ1-2	CASSDTNTYGYTF	TGTGCCAGCAGTGACACCAATACCTATGGCTACACCTTC
.	TRBV15	TRBD1	TRBJ1-2	CATSRSGTGVYGYTF	TGTGCCACCAGCAGGTCCGGGACAGGGGTCTATGGCTACACCTTC
.	TRBV14	.	TRBJ1-2	CASSQDLRQSDGYTF	TGTGCCAGCAGCCAAGATCTTAGGCAGAGTGATGGCTACACCTTC
.	TRBV27	.	TRBJ1-3	CASSPLGGSAGNTIYF	TGTGCCAGCAGTCCGCTGGGCGGCAGCGCCGGAAACACCATATATTTT
.	TRBV30	TRBD1	TRBJ1-5	CAWSAQTRTGVRVSQPQHF	TGTGCCTGGAGTGCACAAACCCGGACAGGGGTTAGGGTTTCTCAGCCCCAGCATTTT
.	TRBV18	.	TRBJ1-2	CASSPPDRSIGYTF	TGTGCCAGCTCACCACCAGACAGATCGATTGGCTACACCTTC
.	TRBV4-3	.	TRBJ2-3	CASSQPGLGMDTQYF	TGCGCCAGCAGCCAACCGGGACTGGGGATGGATACGCAGTATTTT
.	TRBV29-1	TRBD1	TRBJ1-1	CSGTGTGLNTEAFF	TGCAGCGGCACCGGGACAGGGCTAAACACTGAAGCTTTCTTT
.	TRBV6-5	.	TRBJ1-1	CASSYLGVLGTEAFF	TGTGCCAGCAGTTACTTGGGCGTACTGGGTACTGAAGCTTTCTTT
.	TRBV4-3	.	TRBJ1-1	CASSQARAGNTEAFF	TGCGCCAGCAGCCAAGCAAGGGCCGGGAACACTGAAGCTTTCTTT
.	TRBV28	.	TRBJ1-1	CASSLPSQMNTEAFF	TGTGCCAGCAGTTTACCCAGTCAAATGAACACTGAAGCTTTCTTT
.	TRBV5-4	.	TRBJ2-7	CASSLGGGLQGTYEQYF	TGTGCCAGCAGCTTGGGGGGGGGATTACAGGGAACCTACGAGCAGTACTTC
once	TRBV6-6	.	TRBJ1-1	CASSYPGVEAEAFF	TGTGCCAGCAGTTACCCAGGGGTAGAGGCTGAAGCTTTCTTT
.	TRBV5-1	.	TRBJ1-1	CASNAQGLGTEAFF	TGCGCCAGCAACGCGCAGGGGCTAGGGACTGAAGCTTTCTTT
.	TRBV5-6	.	TRBJ2-7	CASSFKGGSPYEQYF	TGTGCCAGCAGCTTCAAGGGGGGATCGCCCTACGAGCAGTACTTC
.	TRBV28	.	TRBJ1-2	CASSFPEETLYGYTF	TGTGCCAGCAGCTTTCCCGAGGAGACACTCTATGGCTACACCTTC
.	TRBV7-8	.	TRBJ2-5	CASSPPVGVQETQYF	TGTGCCAGCAGCCCCCCGGTCGGGGTCCAAGAGACCCAGTACTTC
.	TRBV7-9	.	TRBJ1-6	CASSLGEWYSPLHF	TGTGCCAGCAGCTTGGGGGAGTGGTATTCACCCCTCCACTTT
.	TRBV11-2	.	TRBJ2-1	CASSLVWPSSYNEQFF	TGTGCCAGCAGCTTAGTATGGCCGAGCTCCTACAATGAGCAGTTCTTC
.	TRBV5-1	.	TRBJ1-2	CASSLDVLAGAFSGYTF	TGCGCCAGCAGCTTGGACGTCTTGGCAGGGGCGTTTTCTGGCTACACCTTC
few	TRBV5-1	.	TRBJ1-3	CASSLGGSGNTIYF	TGCGCCAGCAGCTTGGGGGGATCTGGAAACACCATATATTTT
.	TRBV2	TRBD2	TRBJ2-1	CASSVTSGTYNEQFF	TGTGCCAGCAGTGTGACTAGCGGGACATACAATGAGCAGTTCTTC
.	TRBV6-5	.	TRBJ2-7	CASTRGAGGSYEQYF	TGTGCCAGCACTAGAGGAGCAGGGGGGAGCTACGAGCAGTACTTC
.	TRBV6-6	.	TRBJ2-5	CASSYGGFGRETQYF	TGTGCCAGCAGTTACGGCGGGTTCGGGCGAGAGACCCAGTACTTC
.	TRBV7-8	TRBD1	TRBJ1-1	CASSPRDSNTEAFF	TGTGCCAGCAGCCCACGGGACAGCAACACTGAAGCTTTCTTT
.	TRBV18	.	TRBJ2-7	CASSPGTGSSYEQYF	TGTGCCAGCTCACCAGGGACCGGGAGCTCCTACGAGCAGTACTTC
.	TRBV7-2	.	TRBJ2-7	CASSSPRLGPTLGQYF	TGTGCCAGCAGCTCTCCCAGACTAGGTCCTACCTTGGGGCAGTACTTC
.	TRBV27	.	TRBJ1-1	CASSLSRGATEAFF	TGTGCCAGCAGTTTATCCAGAGGGGCCACTGAAGCTTTCTTT
.	TRBV4-2	TRBD1	TRBJ1-1	CASSRKGTGDSEAFF	TGTGCCAGCAGCCGAAAAGGGACAGGGGATTCTGAAGCTTTCTTT
.	TRBV5-1	TRBD1	TRBJ1-1	CASSQRTGADTEAFF	TGCGCCAGCAGCCAACGGACAGGAGCTGACACTGAAGCTTTCTTT
.	TRBV5-1	.	TRBJ2-1	CASSLDGGSYNEQFF	TGCGCCAGCAGCTTGGATGGGGGCTCCTACAATGAGCAGTTCTTC
once	TRBV1	.	TRBJ2-5	CTSSQEGTSGGVRSETQYF	TGCACCAGCAGCCAAGAGGGGACTAGCGGGGGGGTGCGATCAGAGACCCAGTACTTC
once	TRBV9	TRBD2	TRBJ2-3	CASSVSYTREASTDTQYF	TGTGCCAGCAGCGTATCGTATACGCGGGAGGCGAGCACAGATACGCAGTATTTT
once	TRBV6-5	.	TRBJ2-7	CASRDRGEQYF	TGTGCCAGCAGGGATCGCGGAGAGCAGTACTTC
.	TRBV27	TRBD2	TRBJ2-3	CASSLVNSGRRTDTQYF	TGTGCCAGCAGTCTCGTTAATAGCGGGAGACGGACAGATACGCAGTATTTT
.	TRBV2	.	TRBJ1-1	CASSAGRTNTEAFF	TGTGCCAGCAGTGCAGGCAGGACCAACACTGAAGCTTTCTTT
.	TRBV18	.	TRBJ1-4	CASSPGTLEKLFF	TGTGCCAGCTCCCCCGGGACACTTGAAAAACTGTTTTTT
.	TRBV28	TRBD1	TRBJ2-7	CASSWTGRGEQYF	TGTGCCAGCAGTTGGACAGGGCGAGGGGAGCAGTACTTC
.	TRBV2	.	TRBJ1-6	CASSEAAVANSPLHF	TGTGCCAGCAGTGAAGCGGCAGTGGCAAATTCACCCCTCCACTTT
.	TRBV6-1	.	TRBJ1-5	CASSESQTNQPQHF	TGTGCCAGCAGTGAGTCACAGACCAATCAGCCCCAGCATTTT